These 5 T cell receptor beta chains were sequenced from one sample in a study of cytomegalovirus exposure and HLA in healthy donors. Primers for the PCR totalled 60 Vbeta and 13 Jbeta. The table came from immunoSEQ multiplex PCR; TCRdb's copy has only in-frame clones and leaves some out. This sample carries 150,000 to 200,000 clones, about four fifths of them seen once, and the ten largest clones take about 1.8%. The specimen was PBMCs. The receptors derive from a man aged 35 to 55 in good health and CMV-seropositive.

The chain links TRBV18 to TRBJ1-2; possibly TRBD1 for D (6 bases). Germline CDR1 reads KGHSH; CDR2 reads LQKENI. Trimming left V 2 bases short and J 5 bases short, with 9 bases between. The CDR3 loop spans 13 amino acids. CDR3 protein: CASSPTGRYGYTF. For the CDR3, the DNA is TGTGCCAGCTCACCAACAGGGCGGTATGGCTACACCTTC.

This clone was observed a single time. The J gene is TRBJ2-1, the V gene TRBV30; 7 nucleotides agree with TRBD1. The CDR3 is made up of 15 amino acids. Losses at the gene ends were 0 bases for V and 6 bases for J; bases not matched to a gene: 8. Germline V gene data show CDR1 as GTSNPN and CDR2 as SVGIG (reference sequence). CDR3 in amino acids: CAWSVRAGGSNEQFF. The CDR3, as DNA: TGTGCCTGGAGTGTAAGGGCAGGGGGTTCCAATGAGCAGTTCTTC.

CDR3 amino acids: CASSVDTQETQYF. In nucleotides, the CDR3 is TGTGCCAGCAGCGTAGACACACAAGAGACCCAGTACTTC. The J gene is TRBJ2-5, the V gene TRBV9; no clear D. Germline V gives CDR1 SGDLS, CDR2 YYNGEE. Trimming cost V 0 bases and J 2 bases, with 5 bases left between them. There are 13 residues in the CDR3.

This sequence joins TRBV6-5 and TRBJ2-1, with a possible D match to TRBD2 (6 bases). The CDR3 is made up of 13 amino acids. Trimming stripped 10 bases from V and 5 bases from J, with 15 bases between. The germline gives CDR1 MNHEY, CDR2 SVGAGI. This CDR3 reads CATNGRTNNEQFF. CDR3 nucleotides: TGTGCCACCAACGGGCGGACTAACAATGAGCAGTTCTTC.

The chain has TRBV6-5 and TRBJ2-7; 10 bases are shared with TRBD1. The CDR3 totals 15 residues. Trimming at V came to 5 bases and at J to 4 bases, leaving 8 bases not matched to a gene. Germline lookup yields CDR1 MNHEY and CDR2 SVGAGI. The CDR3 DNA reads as TGTGCCAGCAGTCCAGAGGCGGGACAGGGGTACGAGCAGTACTTC. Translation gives CASSPEAGQGYEQYF.